A selection of T cell receptor beta chains follows, all from one sample in a study of shared clonotypes between healthy human individuals. Produced via immunoSEQ multiplex PCR; TCRdb's table is partial and in-frame only. The sample contains 1.6 million or so clones, approximately 98.5% of which appear only once. The sequenced sample was naive CD4+ T cells sorted from blood. The receptors were gathered from a man younger than 45 in good health. The CDR3 runs from the conserved cysteine through the conserved F or W. Fields, in order: V gene, D gene, clone size, J gene, CDR3 protein, CDR3 DNA. The D gene is left open where the match is weak. A clone size is listed for some rows: how often the clone was seen (once, few, many), or a class if it is expanded.

V: TRBV6-1
D: .
size: .
J: TRBJ2-7
CDR3: CASDRNRESYEQYF
DNA: TGTGCCAGCGACCGTAACAGGGAATCCTACGAGCAGTACTTC

V: TRBV2
D: .
size: .
J: TRBJ2-1
CDR3: CASSQRGSSYNEQFF
DNA: TGTGCCAGCAGCCAACGGGGGTCCTCCTACAATGAGCAGTTCTTC

V: TRBV6-5
D: .
size: .
J: TRBJ2-7
CDR3: CASSLAVLYEQYF
DNA: TGTGCCAGCAGTCTCGCCGTCCTCTACGAGCAGTACTTC

V: TRBV6-1
D: TRBD2
size: .
J: TRBJ2-7
CDR3: CASSEALAGGLNEQYF
DNA: TGTGCCAGCAGTGAAGCGCTAGCGGGAGGGCTAAACGAGCAGTACTTC

V: TRBV11-2
D: TRBD1
size: .
J: TRBJ1-2
CDR3: CASSPRTGKGYTF
DNA: TGTGCCAGCAGCCCTCGGACAGGGAAAGGCTACACCTTC

V: TRBV7-9
D: .
size: .
J: TRBJ2-2
CDR3: CASSFRSGNGELFF
DNA: TGTGCCAGCAGCTTTCGCAGTGGGAACGGGGAGCTGTTTTTT

V: TRBV5-1
D: TRBD1
size: .
J: TRBJ1-4
CDR3: CASSTGQGASEKLFF
DNA: TGCGCCAGCAGCACAGGACAGGGGGCCTCTGAAAAACTGTTTTTT

V: TRBV12-2
D: .
size: once
J: TRBJ2-1
CDR3: CASRLEGSRMFF
DNA: TGTGCAAGTCGCTTAGAGGGCTCTAGGATGTTCTTC

V: TRBV7-9
D: .
size: .
J: TRBJ2-7
CDR3: CASSPGGYEQYF
DNA: TGTGCCAGCAGCCCCGGGGGCTACGAGCAGTACTTC

V: TRBV6-1
D: .
size: once
J: TRBJ1-5
CDR3: CASIPGVRNQPQHF
DNA: TGTGCCAGCATCCCGGGGGTTAGGAATCAGCCCCAGCATTTT

V: TRBV27
D: .
size: .
J: TRBJ1-2
CDR3: CASSSTGYGYTF
DNA: TGTGCCAGCAGTTCGACAGGCTATGGCTACACCTTC

V: TRBV27
D: .
size: .
J: TRBJ2-1
CDR3: CASSSLSAPGNEQFF
DNA: TGTGCCAGCAGTTCCCTTAGCGCTCCGGGTAATGAGCAGTTCTTC

V: TRBV6-6
D: TRBD1
size: .
J: TRBJ2-7
CDR3: CASRWDSGPEQYF
DNA: TGTGCCAGCAGGTGGGACAGTGGACCGGAGCAGTACTTC

V: TRBV5-1
D: TRBD1
size: .
J: TRBJ2-7
CDR3: CASSRPFPSGQGYEQYF
DNA: TGCGCCAGCAGTCGACCCTTCCCGTCGGGACAGGGCTACGAGCAGTACTTC

V: TRBV7-9
D: TRBD2
size: .
J: TRBJ2-7
CDR3: CASSTMGTSELIEQYF
DNA: TGTGCCAGCAGCACGATGGGGACTAGCGAATTGATCGAGCAGTACTTC

V: TRBV19
D: TRBD2
size: .
J: TRBJ2-3
CDR3: CASSMSGLAGTDTQYF
DNA: TGTGCCAGTAGTATGTCCGGACTAGCGGGCACAGATACGCAGTATTTT

V: TRBV27
D: .
size: .
J: TRBJ2-7
CDR3: CASSVLGLGSYEQYF
DNA: TGTGCCAGCAGCGTACTGGGGCTGGGCTCCTACGAGCAGTACTTC

V: TRBV10-3
D: .
size: once
J: TRBJ2-5
CDR3: CAISDLETQYF
DNA: TGTGCCATCAGTGATCTGGAGACCCAGTACTTC

V: TRBV9
D: TRBD2
size: .
J: TRBJ2-2
CDR3: CASSAVIAGAGELFF
DNA: TGTGCCAGCAGCGCCGTAATAGCGGGAGCCGGGGAGCTGTTTTTT

V: TRBV5-4
D: TRBD2
size: .
J: TRBJ2-2
CDR3: CASSLAGGGNTGELFF
DNA: TGTGCCAGCAGCTTGGCGGGCGGGGGGAACACCGGGGAGCTGTTTTTT

V: TRBV5-1
D: .
size: .
J: TRBJ1-5
CDR3: CASSLGGGSNQPQHF
DNA: TGCGCCAGCAGCTTGGGCGGGGGTAGCAATCAGCCCCAGCATTTT

V: TRBV7-2
D: .
size: .
J: TRBJ1-2
CDR3: CASCRDGFNYGYTF
DNA: TGTGCCAGCTGCCGGGACGGTTTTAACTATGGCTACACCTTC

V: TRBV29-1
D: .
size: .
J: TRBJ1-2
CDR3: CSVDARDPPAYGYTF
DNA: TGCAGCGTTGATGCCCGGGACCCTCCCGCCTATGGCTACACCTTC

V: TRBV6-1
D: TRBD2
size: .
J: TRBJ2-7
CDR3: CASSEAAGLGSYEQYF
DNA: TGTGCCAGCAGTGAAGCGGCGGGACTAGGGTCCTACGAGCAGTACTTC

V: TRBV28
D: .
size: .
J: TRBJ2-7
CDR3: CASSSSSRALFSYEQYF
DNA: TGTGCCAGCAGTTCCTCCTCCCGGGCACTTTTCTCCTACGAGCAGTACTTC

V: TRBV7-8
D: TRBD2
size: .
J: TRBJ2-3
CDR3: CASSSAGGNRTQYF
DNA: TGTGCCAGCAGCTCCGCGGGGGGGAACCGTACGCAGTATTTT

V: TRBV7-3
D: TRBD2
size: .
J: TRBJ2-1
CDR3: CASSLEGLAGVGEQFF
DNA: TGTGCCAGCAGCCTAGAGGGACTAGCGGGAGTTGGTGAGCAGTTCTTC

V: TRBV5-4
D: TRBD1
size: once
J: TRBJ1-4
CDR3: CASSQTGDNEKLFF
DNA: TGTGCCAGCAGCCAGACAGGGGACAATGAAAAACTGTTTTTT

V: TRBV4-2
D: .
size: .
J: TRBJ2-7
CDR3: CASSQVKESSYEQYF
DNA: TGTGCCAGCAGCCAAGTAAAGGAGAGCTCCTACGAGCAGTACTTC

V: TRBV28
D: .
size: .
J: TRBJ1-2
CDR3: CASSPTVYGYTF
DNA: TGTGCCAGCAGTCCGACAGTTTATGGCTACACCTTC

V: TRBV6-6
D: .
size: once
J: TRBJ2-7
CDR3: CASSGWDARPNF
DNA: TGTGCCAGCAGTGGATGGGACGCGCGGCCCAATTTC

V: TRBV11-2
D: TRBD1
size: .
J: TRBJ2-1
CDR3: CASSSPSPTGVSYNEQFF
DNA: TGTGCCAGCAGCTCCCCCTCACCCACAGGGGTCTCCTACAATGAGCAGTTCTTC

V: TRBV27
D: TRBD1
size: .
J: TRBJ2-7
CDR3: CASSRSPGTGLLSYEQYF
DNA: TGTGCCAGCAGCCGATCCCCTGGGACAGGGCTACTCTCCTACGAGCAGTACTTC

V: TRBV11-2
D: .
size: few
J: TRBJ2-1
CDR3: CASSSHNEQFF
DNA: TGTGCCAGCAGCTCCCACAATGAGCAGTTCTTC

V: TRBV29-1
D: TRBD1
size: .
J: TRBJ2-2
CDR3: CSVVRTGGPGELFF
DNA: TGCAGCGTTGTTAGAACAGGGGGTCCCGGGGAGCTGTTTTTT

V: TRBV2
D: TRBD2
size: .
J: TRBJ2-7
CDR3: CASSRELAAYEQYF
DNA: TGTGCCAGCAGTCGCGAGCTAGCGGCGTACGAGCAGTACTTC

V: TRBV6-1
D: TRBD1
size: .
J: TRBJ2-7
CDR3: CASSEQGARYEQYF
DNA: TGTGCCAGCAGTGAACAGGGGGCGCGATACGAGCAGTACTTC

V: TRBV28
D: .
size: .
J: TRBJ1-4
CDR3: CASSPVRRANEKLFF
DNA: TGTGCCAGCAGTCCAGTTAGGAGGGCTAATGAAAAACTGTTTTTT

V: TRBV29-1
D: TRBD1
size: .
J: TRBJ1-4
CDR3: CSVVAPPTRTGHNEKLFF
DNA: TGCAGCGTTGTTGCACCCCCTACCAGGACAGGGCATAATGAAAAACTGTTTTTT

V: TRBV9
D: .
size: .
J: TRBJ2-2
CDR3: CASSGLPGAGELFF
DNA: TGTGCCAGCAGCGGCCTCCCGGGGGCCGGGGAGCTGTTTTTT

V: TRBV15
D: .
size: .
J: TRBJ1-2
CDR3: CATSRDRVSYGYTF
DNA: TGTGCCACCAGCAGAGACAGGGTCAGCTATGGCTACACCTTC

V: TRBV6-5
D: .
size: .
J: TRBJ1-5
CDR3: CASSYYRTEGPQHF
DNA: TGTGCCAGCAGTTACTACAGGACAGAGGGGCCCCAGCATTTT

V: TRBV9
D: .
size: .
J: TRBJ2-1
CDR3: CASTGTLGAGDNEQFF
DNA: TGTGCCAGCACCGGAACGTTGGGGGCAGGGGACAATGAGCAGTTCTTC

V: TRBV7-9
D: .
size: once
J: TRBJ2-1
CDR3: CASPGEGDEQFF
DNA: TGTGCCAGCCCGGGAGAGGGGGATGAGCAGTTCTTC

V: TRBV7-6
D: .
size: once
J: TRBJ2-1
CDR3: CASSLGQYNEQFF
DNA: TGTGCCAGCAGCTTAGGGCAGTACAATGAGCAGTTCTTC

V: TRBV4-2
D: .
size: .
J: TRBJ1-1
CDR3: CASSQTGTENTEAFF
DNA: TGTGCCAGCAGCCAGACGGGAACCGAGAACACTGAAGCTTTCTTT

V: TRBV2
D: TRBD2
size: .
J: TRBJ2-2
CDR3: CASTLAGAWTGELFF
DNA: TGTGCCAGCACCTTGGCGGGAGCTTGGACCGGGGAGCTGTTTTTT